This TCR beta chain was recorded in a study of blood T cell repertoires in COVID-19. Assay used: immunoSEQ multiplex PCR; TCRdb lists only in-frame clones, some missing. The table has about 300,000 clones, 75% to 90% seen once; the top ten hold roughly 5.3%. This CDR3 contains 11 residues. Trimming stripped 7 bases from V and 5 bases from J, with 8 bases between. This TCR was sampled from a man aged 60-69 years who had recovered from COVID-19. The chain uses TRBV12-3 or TRBV12-4 and TRBJ2-5; maybe TRBD1 (6 bases). Sequencing used PBMCs or T cells enriched from blood (not recorded which). CDR3 region: CASTDRETQYF. The DNA for the CDR3 is TGTGCCAGCACCGACAGGGAGACCCAGTACTTC.